This T cell receptor beta chain was captured in a study of blood T cell repertoires in COVID-19. Across the whole study: Samples taken during acute and convalescent COVID-19 were collected in the United States, Italy and Spain. The cDNA or gDNA used as material had been derived from T cells, B-cell-depleted T cells, or PBMCs.

Trimming removed 7 bases from V and 0 bases from J; junction bases left unmatched: 10. CDR3 size: 16 residues. Germline assignment: CDR1 LGHDT and CDR2 YNNKEL (reference sequence). As originally analysed: Counts of nucleated cells, estimated from reference gene primer amplification, were obtained. Using immunoSEQ multiplex PCR, the repertoire was profiled, and TCRdb retains in-frame clones only, with some absent. That table gives V, J and clone size, and the DNA gave D and trimming. The sample includes fewer than 200,000 clones, 70% to 85% seen only once; the top ten take 22%. V is TRBV3-1 (or the pseudogene TRBV3-2) and J is TRBJ2-5; the match to TRBD2 covers 8 bases. The sequenced material came from peripheral blood. The TCR originated in a woman aged 80 or over with acute or convalescent COVID-19. CDR3: CASTRGLAGYQETQYF. The CDR3, as DNA: TGTGCCAGCACCCGTGGGCTAGCGGGTTACCAAGAGACCCAGTACTTC.